This TCR beta chain was profiled in a study of T cells of healthy individuals. TCRdb reprocessed the 5' RACE reads via MiXCR and lists one record per CDR3 protein. The sample has about 96,000 distinct CDR3 sequences; 17% are singletons. CDR1 is MNHNY and CDR2 is SVGAGI in the germline V gene (reference sequence). The CDR3 contains 12 residues. Unmatched junction bases numbered 1, after V lost 4 bases and J lost 7 bases. The rearrangement uses TRBV6-6 and TRBJ1-2, with TRBD1 identical over 9 bases. This sequence was found in a human donor in good health. CDR3 bases: TGTGCCAGCAGTTTGACAGGGGGTGGCTACACCTTC. Protein sequence: CASSLTGGGYTF.